These 32 T cell receptor beta chains originate from one sample sequenced in a study of T-cell reconstitution after alpha-beta-depleted transplantation in children. The TCRbeta library incorporated unique molecular identifiers. MiXCR, applied by TCRdb to the PCR reads, yields one record per CDR3 protein. This sample has a few hundred thousand distinct CDR3 sequences; approximately 12% occur once, and the top ten carry around 2.2%. Here the sequenced sample was PBMCs, mostly from graft donor cells, taken 360 days after TCRalphabeta/CD19-depleted stem cell transplant. All receptors come from a male patient between 10 and 17 years old who had a stem cell transplant for acute myeloid leukemia, so the T cells may come from the graft donor.

This chain's CDR3 is CSALGGAPQYGEQYF. The CDR3 nucleotides are TGCAGCGCCCTAGGGGGGGCCCCACAGTACGGCGAGCAGTACTTC. The chain employs TRBV29-1 and TRBJ2-7, with a tentative D call TRBD2 (7 bases). The length of the CDR3 is 15 residues. Trimming took off 7 bases at V and 6 bases at J, with 25 bases between the two ends. The germline V gene encodes CDR1 SQVTM and CDR2 ANQGSEA.

This clonotype was counted at least ten times. CDR3 bases: TGTGCCAGCAGTCTACCCACCTGGACTAGCTCCCAGAGGGGGCGAGAGACCCAGTACTTC. It yields the protein CASSLPTWTSSQRGRETQYF. This sequence joins TRBV12-3 or TRBV12-4 and TRBJ2-5; possibly TRBD2 for D (8 bases). Trimming pared 5 bases from V and 4 bases from J, leaving 32 bases between. The CDR3 is made up of 20 amino acids.

This clonotype was seen only a few times. The rearrangement links TRBV2 to TRBJ2-1; TRBD1 is a possible D gene (5 bases). This CDR3 has 17 residues. Trimming shortened V by 2 bases and J by 2 bases, and 16 bases separated the two germline ends. Germline CDR1 is SNHLY and CDR2 is FYNNEI. CDR3 amino acids: CASSEMGDSPTYNEQFF. DNA of the CDR3: TGTGCCAGCAGTGAAATGGGTGACAGCCCGACCTACAATGAGCAGTTCTTC.

There are a few counts of this clonotype. The chain couples TRBV20-1 to TRBJ2-7, with 7 positions matching TRBD1. Losses at the gene ends were 1 base for V and 2 bases for J; bases not matched to a gene: 11. The CDR3 is made up of 16 amino acids. The germline V gene encodes CDR1 DFQATT and CDR2 SNEGSKA (reference sequence). CDR3 DNA sequence: TGCAGTGCTAGAGGTAGGGGACAGCGGACCACCTACGAGCAGTACTTC. Translation gives CSARGRGQRTTYEQYF.

This clonotype was seen repeatedly, ten times or more. The V and J genes are TRBV18 and TRBJ2-3; D unclear. Per germline, CDR1 KGHSH and CDR2 LQKENI. V lost 5 bases, J lost 0 bases, and 12 bases lay in between. This CDR3 spans 15 amino acids. CDR3 nucleotides: TGTGCCAGCTCATTAGGACGGTCTAGCACAGATACGCAGTATTTT. It is translated as CASSLGRSSTDTQYF.

The V call is TRBV29-1, the J call TRBJ2-3; D not resolved. The CDR3 sequence is 13 residues long. V was clipped by 4 bases and J by 5 bases, with 13 bases between them. Germline V gene lookup returns CDR1 SQVTM and CDR2 ANQGSEA. The CDR3 DNA is TGCAGCGTTGCAGTCGTTGCCCTAGATACGCAGTATTTT. Its protein product is CSVAVVALDTQYF.

The chain links TRBV20-1 to TRBJ2-5; D unresolved. The CDR3 is made up of 16 amino acids. CDR1 and CDR2 (germline): DFQATT, SNEGSKA (reference sequence). Trimming removed 0 bases at V and 2 bases at J, with 16 bases between. The CDR3 sequence is CSARDDRTPIQETQYF. CDR3 DNA sequence: TGCAGTGCTAGAGATGACCGGACCCCGATTCAAGAGACCCAGTACTTC.

A few counts support this clonotype. The chain couples TRBV27 to TRBJ2-6; 8 bases map to TRBD1. The V segment lost 5 bases and the J segment 6 bases; nucleotides outside the gene matches: 12. This CDR3 is built from 17 residues. CDR1 and CDR2 (germline): MNHEY, SMNVEV (reference sequence). CDR3 region: CASSASTGARAANVLTF. The CDR3 region has the DNA TGTGCCAGCAGTGCCTCGACAGGGGCCCGTGCGGCCAACGTCCTGACTTTC.

The chain recombines TRBV5-1 with TRBJ2-7; D is perhaps TRBD1 or TRBD2 (5 bases each). This CDR3 has 14 amino acids. Trimming removed 4 bases at V and 2 bases at J, with 13 bases between. Germline V gene sequence: CDR1 SGHRS, CDR2 YFSETQ. The chain's CDR3 is CASSTAGTPYEQYF. DNA for the CDR3: TGCGCCAGCAGCACCGCAGGGACCCCCTACGAGCAGTACTTC.

The rearrangement joins TRBV9 to TRBJ2-7; D remains unclear. Germline V gene lookup returns CDR1 SGDLS and CDR2 YYNGEE. The length of the CDR3 is 14 residues. Trimming took off 1 base at V and 2 bases at J, with 10 bases between the two ends. CDR3 region: CASSVQAQTYEQYF. In nucleotides, the CDR3 is TGTGCCAGCAGCGTACAGGCCCAAACCTACGAGCAGTACTTC.

The table lists this clonotype with many counts. The chain carries TRBV12-3 or TRBV12-4 and TRBJ2-1, with 7 positions matching TRBD2. This CDR3 comprises 12 residues. With 6 bases clipped from V and 11 bases from J, the junction kept 7 bases outside the gene matches. CDR3 protein: CASSPTGTKQFF. The CDR3 nucleotides are TGTGCCAGCAGCCCCACCGGGACTAAGCAGTTCTTC.

V gene TRBV6-5 combines with J gene TRBJ2-1; 7 bases align to TRBD1. CDR3 length equals 15 residues. Germline-derived CDR1 and CDR2 are MNHEY and SVGAGI. The J segment lost 0 bases and the V segment lost 4 bases, leaving 3 bases of the junction unmatched. The CDR3 spells CASSFKGASYNEQFF. CDR3 DNA sequence: TGTGCCAGCAGTTTTAAGGGGGCCTCCTACAATGAGCAGTTCTTC.

This clonotype has more than one count but fewer than ten. The genes are TRBV7-9 and TRBJ1-2; TRBD1 matches 9 bases. The trim removed 0 bases at V and 4 bases at J, leaving 0 bases unmatched. Germline V CDR1 and CDR2: SEHNR, FQNEAQ (reference sequence). The CDR3 is made up of 14 amino acids. The CDR3 DNA reads as TGTGCCAGCAGCTTAGCGGACAGGGGCTATGGCTACACCTTC. Translating gives CASSLADRGYGYTF. Full variable domain (rest looked up from reference TRBV7-9 and TRBJ1-2): DTGVSQNPRHKITKRGQNVTFRCDPISEHNRLYWYRQTLGQGPEFLTYFQNEAQLEKSRLLSDRFSAERPKGSFSTLEIQRTEQGDSAMYLCASSLADRGYGYTFGSGTRLTVV.

In this sample, this clonotype turned up a few times. The rearrangement uses TRBV11-2 and TRBJ2-1, with a tentative D call TRBD2 (5 bases). Trimming removed 8 bases at V and 1 base at J, with 21 bases between. The CDR3 length is 17 residues. Germline V gene data show CDR1 as SGHAT and CDR2 as FQNNGV. CDR3 region: CASLGFGGRLSYNEQFF. CDR3 coding DNA: TGTGCCAGCTTGGGGTTTGGAGGCCGCCTGTCCTACAATGAGCAGTTCTTC. Supplemented by reference TRBV11-2 and TRBJ2-1, the full variable domain reads EAGVAQSPRYKIIEKRQSVAFWCNPISGHATLYWYQQILGQGPKLLIQFQNNGVVDDSQLPKDRFSAERLKGVDSTLKIQPAKLEDSAVYLCASLGFGGRLSYNEQFFGPGTRLTVL.

This clonotype was recorded a few times. The chain carries TRBV11-2 and TRBJ2-3; possibly TRBD2 for D (5 bases). The CDR3 runs 17 residues. Germline CDR1 SGHAT, CDR2 FQNNGV. Trimming took off 5 bases at V and 0 bases at J, with 18 bases between the two ends. CDR3 protein: CASSPRASSSSTDTQYF. DNA for the CDR3: TGTGCCAGCAGCCCCCGGGCTAGCAGCTCTAGCACAGATACGCAGTATTTT.

There are a few counts of this clonotype. V usage is TRBV7-9 and J usage is TRBJ2-7; 9 bases map to TRBD1. V lost 1 base to trimming and J lost 2 bases; unmatched junction nucleotides: 9. The CDR3 contains 17 residues. In germline, CDR1 is SEHNR, CDR2 FQNEAQ (reference sequence). The CDR3 DNA reads TGTGCCAGCAGCTTAGAGGAGGGGACAGGGATTACCTACGAGCAGTACTTC. Amino acid sequence: CASSLEEGTGITYEQYF.

This clonotype was counted at least ten times. V gene TRBV9 combines with J gene TRBJ2-5; D not certain. CDR1 is SGDLS and CDR2 is YYNGEE in the germline V gene. Trimming shortened V by 4 bases and J by 4 bases, and 20 bases separated the two germline ends. The CDR3 runs 16 residues. CDR3 nucleotides: TGTGCCAGCAGCCCCCCCGGTCCGTTCTGGGGAGAGACCCAGTACTTC. Translating it yields CASSPPGPFWGETQYF.

In DNA, the CDR3 is TGCGCCAGCAGCTCAGGGACAGGGGACCACAATGAGCAGTTCTTC. Translated, it gives CASSSGTGDHNEQFF. This chain links TRBV5-1 with TRBJ2-1, with TRBD1 identical over 10 bases. The CDR3 has 15 amino acids. Trimming took 3 bases from V and 5 from J; bases not matched to a gene: 5. The germline V gene encodes CDR1 SGHRS and CDR2 YFSETQ.

The chain is built from TRBV18 and TRBJ2-5; possibly TRBD1 for D (6 bases). CDR3 length equals 15 residues. Germline loops: CDR1 KGHSH, CDR2 LQKENI. Trimming removed 3 bases at V and 2 bases at J, with 13 bases between. CDR3 residues: CASSPMTGKQETQYF. As DNA, the CDR3 is TGTGCCAGCTCACCCATGACAGGCAAACAAGAGACCCAGTACTTC.

The genes are TRBV5-1 and TRBJ2-1; TRBD2 matches 7 bases. This CDR3 contains 15 residues. V lost 3 bases, J lost 7 bases, and 10 bases stayed unmatched. Germline V gene data show CDR1 as SGHRS and CDR2 as YFSETQ. CDR3 sequence reads: CASSSLAGPGNEQFF. The CDR3 DNA reads TGCGCCAGCAGCTCCTTAGCGGGCCCAGGGAATGAGCAGTTCTTC.

This chain joins TRBV6-5 and TRBJ2-7; a weak D match, TRBD2 (5 bases). The ends were cut back, 3 bases at V and 3 bases at J, with 15 bases in the middle. This CDR3 contains 15 residues. The germline V gene encodes CDR1 MNHEY and CDR2 SVGAGI. The CDR3 sequence is CASSYSSAGGYEQYF. Here the CDR3 DNA reads TGTGCCAGCAGTTATTCCAGCGCAGGAGGCTACGAGCAGTACTTC.

CDR3 in amino acids: CASTGDTTNIQYF. For the CDR3, the DNA is TGTGCCAGCACGGGGGACACCACAAACATTCAGTACTTC. The chain employs TRBV12-3 or TRBV12-4 and TRBJ2-4, with D perhaps TRBD1 or TRBD2 (6 bases each). The CDR3 has 13 residues. V was pared by 7 bases and J by 6 bases, with 13 bases between.

In this sample, this clonotype turned up a few times. CDR3 region: CSARDQIYEQYF. CDR3 nucleotide sequence: TGCAGTGCCCGGGACCAAATCTACGAGCAGTACTTC. The chain uses TRBV20-1 and TRBJ2-7, with D tentatively TRBD1 or TRBD2 (5 bases each). V was trimmed by 6 bases and J by 3 bases, leaving 12 bases between them. The CDR3 has 12 amino acids. Germline V gene data show CDR1 as DFQATT and CDR2 as SNEGSKA (reference sequence).

This clonotype was seen many times. This chain links TRBV4-3 with TRBJ2-7; D perhaps matches TRBD2 (7 bases). The CDR3 spans 15 residues. CDR1 and CDR2 (germline): LGHNA, YSLEER. V lost 0 bases to trimming and J lost 4 bases, with 13 bases between them. CDR3 bases: TGCGCCAGCAGCCAAGATCCGGGGGGCTATTACGAGCAGTACTTC. Encoded protein: CASSQDPGGYYEQYF.

A few counts support this clonotype. The chain couples TRBV6-1 to TRBJ2-1; D uncertain. This CDR3 is 13 amino acids long. V lost 6 bases to trimming and J lost 7 bases, with 13 bases between them. The germline V gene encodes CDR1 MNHNS and CDR2 SASEGT. In nucleotides, the CDR3 is TGTGCCAGCAGACCCTCCGGCTTAAATGAGCAGTTCTTC. It translates to CASRPSGLNEQFF.

This clonotype has ten or more counts. The chain uses TRBV30 and TRBJ1-2; D may be TRBD1 (6 bases). The CDR3 loop spans 13 amino acids. Between the trimmed V and J ends, which lost 4 bases and 4 bases, there was a span of 13 bases. CDR1 and CDR2 from the germline V gene are GTSNPN and SVGIG (reference sequence). The CDR3 DNA reads TGTGCCTGGATGAGGACAGCAGCCTATGGCTACACCTTC. This codes for CAWMRTAAYGYTF. The full variable domain, completed using reference TRBV30 and TRBJ1-2, is SQTIHQWPATLVQPVGSPLSLECTVEGTSNPNLYWYRQAAGRGLQLLFYSVGIGQISSEVPQNLSASRPQDRQFILSSKKLLLSDSGFYLCAWMRTAAYGYTFGSGTRLTVV.

With regard to this clonotype: This may stem from a read error, because a much larger clone lies one nucleotide away. This chain links TRBV6-8 with TRBJ1-2, with D possibly TRBD1 on 6 matching bases. Germline-derived CDR1 and CDR2 are MNHGY and SAAAGT. The CDR3 loop spans 18 amino acids. Trimming removed 2 bases from V and 1 base from J, with 20 bases in between. The CDR3, as DNA: TGTGCCAGCAGTTACGCGAAGGCAGGGGCGCGGTATAACTATGGCTACACCTTC. Amino acids: CASSYAKAGARYNYGYTF.

The chain joins TRBV2 to TRBJ2-7; TRBD2 matches at 12 bases. The CDR3 has 14 amino acids. Germline CDR1 is SNHLY and CDR2 is FYNNEI. The V and J ends lost 5 bases and 6 bases, in that order; junction bases with no gene match: 5. CDR3 loop: CASSPSGRGIEQYF. CDR3 sequence (DNA): TGTGCCAGCAGTCCTAGCGGGAGGGGAATCGAGCAGTACTTC.

The chain couples TRBV9 to TRBJ2-2; D is tentatively TRBD1 or TRBD2 (5 bases each). The V end was cut by 3 bases, the J end by 2 bases, with 11 bases between. Per germline, CDR1 SGDLS and CDR2 YYNGEE. This CDR3 is built from 15 residues. The CDR3 DNA sequence: TGTGCCAGCAGCGCGGCCGGGACCAACACCGGGGAGCTGTTTTTT. Encoded protein: CASSAAGTNTGELFF.

This clonotype occurred a few times. CDR3 loop: CSARPLAGLTDTQYF. CDR3 nucleotides: TGCAGTGCACGACCTCTAGCGGGACTCACAGATACGCAGTATTTT. V gene TRBV20-1 combines with J gene TRBJ2-3, with 9 bases identical to TRBD2. The germline V gene has CDR1 DFQATT and CDR2 SNEGSKA (reference sequence). This CDR3 comprises 15 residues. Trimming cost V 6 bases and J 2 bases; bases outside gene matches: 9.

Ten or more counts support this clonotype. The V gene is TRBV6-5, the J gene TRBJ1-1; a weak D match, TRBD1 (5 bases). The V end lost 4 bases, the J end lost 5 bases, and 11 bases lay between the germline ends. The germline V gene encodes CDR1 MNHEY and CDR2 SVGAGI. The CDR3 covers 13 residues. The CDR3 loop is CASSSRVGTEAFF. CDR3 in DNA: TGTGCCAGCAGTTCCAGGGTGGGTACTGAAGCTTTCTTT.

This rearrangement joins TRBV10-3 to TRBJ2-5; 7 bases map to TRBD2. V shed 4 bases and J 5 bases; nucleotides not matched to a gene: 13. This CDR3 region has 16 residues. Germline V gives CDR1 ENHRY, CDR2 SYGVKD. The CDR3 sequence: CAISAMFTGGWETQYF. The CDR3 DNA is TGTGCCATCAGTGCCATGTTTACGGGAGGCTGGGAGACCCAGTACTTC.